These 7 T cell receptor beta chains share one sample of origin, sequenced in a study of tissue T cells after allogeneic stem cell transplantation. Assay used: immunoSEQ multiplex PCR; TCRdb lists only in-frame clones, some missing. The sample holds 45,000 to 50,000 clones, around 73% seen once. The sequencing input was sorted cells pooled from one or two spleens. Receptors were obtained from a pool of C57BL/6 mice in good health.

On this clone itself: Germline and genes here are mouse. Read data end 1 residue before the CDR3 end; the end is taken from the germline J gene. The chain joins TRBV16 to TRBJ1-3; possibly TRBD1 for D (6 bases). The V end lost 0 bases, the J end lost 4 bases, and 7 bases lay between the germline ends. This CDR3 spans 14 amino acids. CDR1 is SGHSA, CDR2 FRNQAP, per germline. The CDR3 DNA, read in part, is TGTGCAAGCAGCTTAGACAGGGGAGGAAATACGCTCTAT. It encodes CASSLDRGGNTLY. The full-length CDR3 reads as CASSLDRGGNTLYF.

In regard to this clone: All gene names here are mouse names. The CDR3 end lies 1 residue beyond the end of the read and is filled in from the germline J gene. V is TRBV13-3 and J is TRBJ1-1; D is perhaps TRBD1 (6 bases). The CDR3 has 15 residues. Trimming stripped 3 bases from V and 1 base from J, with 13 bases between. The V gene's germline CDR1 is NNHDY and CDR2 SYVADS. CDR3 amino acids: CASSATGTKNTEVFF. The DNA read from the CDR3 is TGTGCCAGCAGTGCAACCGGGACAAAAAACACAGAAGTCTTC.

A note on this clone: The gene symbols are mouse symbols. The read ends 1 residue shy of where the CDR3 ends; the end is completed using the germline J gene. The V and J genes are TRBV14 and TRBJ1-4, with D possibly TRBD1 on 6 matching bases. CDR1 SGHDT and CDR2 FRDEAV come from the germline V gene. There are 12 residues in the CDR3. V was trimmed by 5 bases and J by 7 bases, leaving 9 bases between them. The CDR3 spells CASRPGVERLFF. The CDR3 bases that were read are TGTGCCAGCAGGCCAGGGGTCGAAAGATTATTT.

As concerns this clone: Gene and germline names: mouse. The read finishes 1 residue shy of the CDR3 end, and the germline J gene is used to complete it. This chain links TRBV26 with TRBJ2-7; 7 bases align to TRBD1. CDR1 KGHPV and CDR2 FQNQEV come from the germline V gene (reference sequence). CDR3 length: 14 amino acids. The trim removed 3 bases at V and 4 bases at J, leaving 6 bases unmatched. CDR3 residues: CASSLRQGPYEQYF. The sequenced part of the CDR3 DNA is TGTGCCAGCAGTCTTAGACAGGGTCCTTATGAACAGTAC.

About this clone: Gene labels here are mouse ones. From the germline J gene comes the end of the CDR3, since the read stops 1 residue before it. The chain is built from TRBV13-2 and TRBJ1-5, with D perhaps matching TRBD1 (6 bases). CDR3 length: 12 residues. CDR1 and CDR2 from the germline V gene are NNHNN and SYGAGS (reference sequence). The V gene lost 3 bases and the J gene lost 5 bases, with 6 bases spanning the gap. The DNA read from the CDR3 is TGTGCCAGCGGTGGGACAGACCAGGCTCCGCTT. It translates to CASGGTDQAPL. The CDR3, in full, reads CASGGTDQAPLF.

As to this clone: Gene names and germline refer to mouse. The covered CDR3 bases are TGTGCCAGCAGCCCGGGTCCAAACTCCGACTACACC. This encodes CASSPGPNSDYT. The whole CDR3 protein is CASSPGPNSDYTF. The chain uses TRBV19 and TRBJ1-2; D call uncertain. The read ends 1 residue shy of where the CDR3 ends; the end is completed using the germline J gene. V lost 5 bases to trimming and J lost 0 bases, with 8 bases between them. The CDR3 totals 13 residues. Per germline, CDR1 FNHDT and CDR2 SITEND (reference sequence).

On this clone: Gene and germline names: mouse. The read gets to within 1 residue of the CDR3 end, and the germline J gene fills in the rest. This chain connects TRBV13-2 to TRBJ2-3; TRBD2 matches at 9 bases. V trimming: 5 bases; J trimming: 0 bases; junction bases outside the gene matches: 7. The germline V gene encodes CDR1 NNHNN and CDR2 SYGAGS (reference sequence). The CDR3 is 16 amino acids. The covered CDR3 bases are TGTGCCAGCGGCCCTGGCTGGGGGGGGAGTGCAGAAACGCTGTAT. Translating it yields CASGPGWGGSAETLY. The whole CDR3 sequence reads CASGPGWGGSAETLYF.